This is a list of T cell receptor beta chains from one sample in a study of tumor and adjacent non-tumor tissue in lung cancer. TCRdb called the multiplex PCR reads again in MiXCR, with one record for every CDR3 protein. Of 70,000 to 90,000 distinct CDR3 sequences listed, over 70% are singletons. The source material was lung tumor tissue. These receptor sequences come from a woman aged 50 to 60 with non-small cell lung cancer. The CDR3 runs from the conserved cysteine through the conserved F or W. A D gene is named only where the DNA matches it firmly. Size is stated for part of the rows, as once, few or many counts, or as a class when the clone is expanded.

J gene,clone size,D gene,V gene,CDR3 DNA,CDR3 protein
TRBJ2-5,NA,NA,TRBV11-1,TGTGCCAACAGCCTGGGACCGGGCGTAGAGACCCAGTACTTC,CANSLGPGVETQYF
TRBJ2-1,many,TRBD1,TRBV5-1,TGCGCCAGCAGCCTCCTCGGACAGGGTGATGACAATGAGCAGTTCTTC,CASSLLGQGDDNEQFF
TRBJ2-5,NA,TRBD1,TRBV6-1,TGTGCCAGCAGTGAAGAGACACTGGGACAGCTAGAGACCCAGTACTTC,CASSEETLGQLETQYF
TRBJ2-1,NA,NA,TRBV29-1,TGCAGCGTTAAAGATCTAGTGTTGTGGAGCTCCTACAATGAGCAGTTCTTC,CSVKDLVLWSSYNEQFF
TRBJ2-6,NA,TRBD1,TRBV4-1,TGCGCCAGCGGCCAAGATTGGTGGACAGGGGGCTCTGGGGCTAACGTCCTTACTTTC,CASGQDWWTGGSGANVLTF
TRBJ2-3,many,NA,TRBV14,TGTGCCAGCAAATCGGCTGAAAATACGCAGTATTTT,CASKSAENTQYF
TRBJ2-7,NA,NA,TRBV29-1,TGTAGCGTTTCCAGGGACCCCACCTACAAGCAGTACTTC,CSVSRDPTYKQYF
TRBJ2-7,NA,TRBD2,TRBV6-6,TGTGTCTGCAGCAGGGAGGGAGGCGGGTACGAGCAGTACTTC,CVCSREGGGYEQYF
TRBJ2-3,NA,TRBD1,TRBV12-3/TRBV12-4,TGTGCCAGCTGTTTATCGCTCGGGACAGGGGGCACAGATACGCAGTATTTT,CASCLSLGTGGTDTQYF
TRBJ1-4,NA,NA,TRBV12-3/TRBV12-4,TGTGCCGGCAGCACTCAACGGGGTTTTGAAAAACTGTTTTTT,CAGSTQRGFEKLFF
TRBJ1-1,NA,NA,TRBV6-1,TGTGCCAGCAGTGCTCGGGAAAACATTGAAGCTTTCTTT,CASSARENIEAFF
TRBJ1-5,few,NA,TRBV4-1,TGCACCAGCAGCCAAGAAGGGGTTAGCAATCAGCCCCAACATTTT,CTSSQEGVSNQPQHF
TRBJ2-5,NA,NA,TRBV11-2,TGCGTCAGCAGCATCACCGAGACCCAGTATTTC,CVSSITETQYF
TRBJ2-2,NA,NA,TRBV20-1,TGCAGTGTTATGGATCAGAACATCGGGGAGCTGTTTTTT,CSVMDQNIGELFF
TRBJ1-6,NA,NA,TRBV11-2,TGTGCCAGCAGCACCGAGGGTATGCGCGAGACCCTCCACTTT,CASSTEGMRETLHF
TRBJ1-1,many,TRBD1,TRBV5-1,TGCGCCAGCAGGCGGGAGACAGGGGCCTACACTGAAGCTTTCTTT,CASRRETGAYTEAFF
TRBJ1-6,once,NA,TRBV6-1,TGCGCCAGCAGTGAAGGGGTCGTCGGGGATTCACCCCCCCACTTT,CASSEGVVGDSPPHF
TRBJ2-2,NA,TRBD2,TRBV4-1,TGCGCCAGCAGCCTAGCGGGAGTTACGGAGACCGGGGAGCTCTTTTTT,CASSLAGVTETGELFF
TRBJ2-5,NA,TRBD1,TRBV11-1,TGTGCTAGCAGCCCGGGACAGGGCGTAGATACACAGTACTTC,CASSPGQGVDTQYF
TRBJ1-6,medium-sized,NA,TRBV12-3/TRBV12-4,TGTGCCAGCAGTTTTGACCGGGGATCATCACCCCTCCACTTT,CASSFDRGSSPLHF
TRBJ2-3,few,NA,TRBV6-5,TGTGCCAGTAGAAGGATTGGGGGCACAGATACGCAGTATTTT,CASRRIGGTDTQYF
TRBJ2-1,NA,NA,TRBV11-2,TGTGCCAGTAACTTAGAGGTAGGCGGCGAGCAGTTCTTC,CASNLEVGGEQFF
TRBJ2-1,once,NA,TRBV6-5,TGTGCCAACAGTTACCATCAGACAGACTCATACAATGAGCAGTTCTTC,CANSYHQTDSYNEQFF
TRBJ1-5,NA,NA,TRBV29-1,TGCAGCGCAAGCAAGGGGCCGGAGGATCAGCCCCAACAGTTT,CSASKGPEDQPQQF
TRBJ2-7,NA,NA,TRBV11-2,TGTGCCAGTAGCTTAGACAACGGGGAGCAGTACTTC,CASSLDNGEQYF
TRBJ2-3,NA,TRBD1,TRBV6-1,TGTGCCATCAGCTCAGCTCCGGGACAGGGAGTAGATACGCAGTATTTT,CAISSAPGQGVDTQYF
TRBJ2-1,many,NA,TRBV5-1,TGCGCCAGCAGCTTGGCGGAGGTTTCAACCCATGAGCAGTTCTTC,CASSLAEVSTHEQFF
TRBJ1-1,NA,TRBD1,TRBV4-2,TGTGCCTGCAGCCAGCAGGGTCAGGGGGCGCGGACTGAAGCTTTCTTT,CACSQQGQGARTEAFF
TRBJ2-7,many,TRBD2,TRBV6-5,TGTGCCAGCAAAGGACTAGCGGGACCCTACGAGCAGTACTTC,CASKGLAGPYEQYF
TRBJ2-7,NA,TRBD1,TRBV29-1,TGCAGCGTCACGTTGGGCGGGACAGGGGTGAGCGGGCAGTACTTC,CSVTLGGTGVSGQYF
TRBJ1-1,NA,NA,TRBV13,TGTGCCAACAGCTTGGGACACTTGAACATTGAAGCTTTCTTT,CANSLGHLNIEAFF
TRBJ2-2,few,NA,TRBV12-3/TRBV12-4,TGTGCCGGCAGTTTGGACAAAAACACCGGGGAGCTGTTTTTC,CAGSLDKNTGELFF
TRBJ1-1,once,TRBD1,TRBV11-3,TGTGCCAGCAGCTTAGAAAGGGGGCGGCACACTGAAGCTTTCTTT,CASSLERGRHTEAFF
TRBJ2-5,once,NA,TRBV29-1,TGCGTAAGCAGGGACGACTCGGAGACCGAGTACTTC,CVSRDDSETEYF
TRBJ2-3,NA,NA,TRBV6-2/TRBV6-3,TGTGCCAGCGGTGGGCTTGGACCCACAGATACGCAGTATTTT,CASGGLGPTDTQYF
TRBJ2-2,NA,NA,TRBV25-1,TGTGCCTGCAGTGAACAGGGAGGGGCCGGGGAGCTGTTTTTT,CACSEQGGAGELFF
TRBJ2-3,NA,NA,TRBV28,TGTGCCAGCAGTTTACCCTCGCCTCACTCAGATACGCAGTATTTT,CASSLPSPHSDTQYF
TRBJ1-3,NA,NA,TRBV19,TGTGCCAGTAGTGTCAAGATTAGCTCTGGAAACACCATATATTTT,CASSVKISSGNTIYF
TRBJ1-4,many,NA,TRBV20-1,TGCAGTGCAAACCCACAAACAACTAATGAAAAACTGTTTTTT,CSANPQTTNEKLFF
TRBJ2-1,NA,NA,TRBV29-1,TGCAGCGCCGAGGATGGGGCAGTTGGTTCCAATGAGCAGTTCTTC,CSAEDGAVGSNEQFF
TRBJ2-7,NA,TRBD1,TRBV11-1,TGTGCCAGCAGCCCGACAGGGGGGGCCTCCTACGAGCAGTACTTC,CASSPTGGASYEQYF
TRBJ2-2,NA,TRBD2,TRBV5-4,TGTGCCAACAGTCCAGCGGGGGGCCCTAACACCGGGGAGTTGTTTTTT,CANSPAGGPNTGELFF
TRBJ2-7,NA,NA,TRBV7-9,TGTTCCAGCACAAAAGCATGGGGCTACGAGCAGTACTTC,CSSTKAWGYEQYF
TRBJ2-2,medium-sized,NA,TRBV12-3/TRBV12-4,TGTGCCAGCAGTACAGGATTCACCGGGGAGCTGTTTTTT,CASSTGFTGELFF
TRBJ2-7,NA,NA,TRBV10-2,TGCGCCAGCAGTGAGTCACTGGGGCTTTCCTACGAGCAGTACTTC,CASSESLGLSYEQYF
TRBJ1-4,NA,TRBD1,TRBV4-2,TGTGACAGCAGCCCAACACCGGGACAGCCTAATGAAAAACTGCTTTTT,CDSSPTPGQPNEKLLF
TRBJ1-2,NA,NA,TRBV6-6,TGTACCTGCAGTCCGGGGAGTGCTAACTATGGCTACACCTTC,CTCSPGSANYGYTF
TRBJ2-5,NA,NA,TRBV6-5,TGTGCCAACAGACGCCAGGACACCCAGTACTTC,CANRRQDTQYF
TRBJ1-5,NA,TRBD1,TRBV6-1,TGTGCCAACAGTATACGCTGGGACAGTCGTCAGCCCCATCATTTT,CANSIRWDSRQPHHF
TRBJ2-1,NA,NA,TRBV5-6,TGTGCCAGCAGCTTCCACAAAGAGCAGTTCTTC,CASSFHKEQFF